This T cell receptor beta chain was sequenced for a study of blood T cell repertoires in COVID-19. Study-wide background: Italy, Spain and the United States were the sources of the convalescent and acute COVID-19 samples. The cDNA or gDNA used as material had been derived from T cells, B-cell-depleted T cells, or PBMCs.

Germline V CDR1 and CDR2: SGHAT, FQNNGV. V was cut by 0 bases and J by 6 bases, with 12 bases left in between. The CDR3 contains 14 residues. Original processing notes: Amplification from reference gene primers served as the basis for estimated nucleated cell counts. TCRdb's table, derived via immunoSEQ multiplex PCR, lists solely in-frame clones and lacks some. Clonal size and the V and J genes are those of that table, whereas D and trimming came from the DNA. The table has around 150,000 clones, about four fifths seen once. Sequencing was carried out using peripheral blood. The J gene is TRBJ2-7, the V gene TRBV11-2; D is perhaps TRBD1 (5 bases). The clonotype comes from a man between 60 and 70 years old with active or convalescent COVID-19. This CDR3 reads CASSLEGLVREQYF. The CDR3 coding sequence is TGTGCCAGCAGCTTAGAGGGGCTGGTCCGCGAGCAGTACTTC. The full variable domain, its missing parts supplied by reference TRBV11-2 and TRBJ2-7, is EAGVAQSPRYKIIEKRQSVAFWCNPISGHATLYWYQQILGQGPKLLIQFQNNGVVDDSQLPKDRFSAERLKGVDSTLKIQPAKLEDSAVYLCASSLEGLVREQYFGPGTRLTVT.